A selection of T cell receptor beta chains follows, all from one sample in a study of blood T cell repertoires in COVID-19. Method: immunoSEQ multiplex PCR; TCRdb's copy keeps in-frame clones and lacks some. The data show under 450,000 clones, with approximately 91% seen just once and roughly 0.9% held by the top ten. Sequencing used PBMCs or T cells enriched from blood (not recorded which). These receptors were taken from a woman aged 40-49 years who had been exposed to COVID-19. Both conserved end residues are part of each CDR3.

j_call v_call cdr3_aa
TRBJ1-1 TRBV12-5 CASGLGGTLTEAFF
TRBJ1-1 TRBV18 CASSPGQGNTEAFF
TRBJ1-2 TRBV6-2/TRBV6-3 CASSYRGSSNYGYTF
TRBJ1-1 TRBV19 CATTSPGQGLNTEAFF
TRBJ2-1 TRBV2 CASSVSLHEQFF
TRBJ2-7 TRBV7-9 CASSLWAEGPSEQYF
TRBJ1-1 TRBV5-1 CASSSQTGMNTEAFF
TRBJ2-2 TRBV19 CASSPDGTNPGGELFF
TRBJ1-2 TRBV27 CASSFYGGGDGYTF
TRBJ2-6 TRBV27 CASTNSGANVLTF
TRBJ2-4 TRBV4-1 CASSQEMGQASDIQYF
TRBJ2-7 TRBV14 CASSPIAGGTSYEQYF
TRBJ2-1 TRBV7-8 CASSYLADPYNEQFF
TRBJ1-2 TRBV25-1 CASSPSDRVGGYTF
TRBJ2-2 TRBV7-9 CASEATGPNTGELFF
TRBJ2-7 TRBV10-1 CASSDQSEQYF
TRBJ1-1 TRBV5-6 CASSSRQMNTEAFF
TRBJ1-2 TRBV15 CATSRGVGANYGYTF
TRBJ2-3 TRBV7-2 CASSLARGGNRDTQYF
TRBJ1-2 TRBV5-4 CASSPGTGVYGYTF
TRBJ2-5 TRBV7-9 CASQGVETQYF
TRBJ1-3 TRBV5-1 CASSPQTGSGNTIYF
TRBJ2-1 TRBV5-1 CASSTPLGQGNNEQFF
TRBJ2-2 TRBV27 CASLSPGGVTGELFF
TRBJ2-5 TRBV5-4 CASSFLAGFGETQYF
TRBJ1-3 TRBV9 CASSEGTESAGIYF
TRBJ2-7 TRBV5-1 CASSFGGQGYEQYF
TRBJ2-1 TRBV7-9 CASSLGENEQFF
TRBJ1-1 TRBV5-1 CASSREGMRNTEAFF
TRBJ1-1 TRBV19 CASSYSGLATEAFF
TRBJ2-7 TRBV6-5 CASGRASYEQYF
TRBJ1-5 TRBV7-9 CASSLSGGGENSNQPQHF
TRBJ1-2 TRBV11-1 CASSLAGGRTNYGYTF
TRBJ1-2 TRBV5-1 CASSLAGLGGYTF
TRBJ1-2 TRBV20-1 CSARVPNGYTF
TRBJ2-1 TRBV7-2 CASSPLVRVPEQFF
TRBJ1-5 TRBV6-2/TRBV6-3 CASSRLNAGGEGQPQHF
TRBJ2-7 TRBV7-8 CASSYAGGEQYF
TRBJ2-1 TRBV10-3 CAISEGTRTYNEQFF
TRBJ1-1 TRBV30 CAWGPNLEAFF
TRBJ1-1 TRBV7-9 CASSPTTGFSNTEAFF
TRBJ2-7 TRBV6-5 CASTHPEQGGEQYF
TRBJ1-1 TRBV18 CASSPQINTEAFF
TRBJ1-1 TRBV24-1 CATSTGQTGNTEAFF
TRBJ1-4 TRBV15 CATSRGGTANNEKLFF
TRBJ1-1 TRBV2 CASGKRTVNTEAFF
TRBJ2-1 TRBV10-2 CASSVRTIGYNEQFF
TRBJ1-1 TRBV1 CTSSQGIFRQHPMNTEAFF
TRBJ2-3 TRBV19 CASSIGQGTDTQYF
TRBJ1-5 TRBV2 CASSPGRSNQPQHF
TRBJ2-2 TRBV5-4 CASSLGLRQGGTGELFF
TRBJ2-2 TRBV30 CAWSVWGAETGELFF
TRBJ1-5 TRBV27 CASSATGGGNQPQHF
TRBJ1-2 TRBV24-1 CATSDPGRGNYGYTF
TRBJ1-5 TRBV7-2 CASSPWGGQPQHF
TRBJ1-5 TRBV24-1 CATSDARGAGQPQHF
TRBJ2-5 TRBV19 CASSMGAGAGETQYF
TRBJ2-1 TRBV5-4 CASSRDGTPLYNEQFF